These T cell receptor beta chains were read from a single sample in a study of blood T cell repertoires in COVID-19. Repertoires were generated with immunoSEQ multiplex PCR, while TCRdb's copy carries only in-frame clones and drops some. The table lists over 300,000 clones, around nine tenths of them singletons, with 4.5% to 7% in the top ten. Sequenced: PBMCs or T cells enriched from blood (not recorded which). The receptors were sampled from a woman in her 30s who had recovered from COVID-19. The CDR3 runs from the conserved cysteine through the conserved F or W. D genes are given only for firm matches. Clone size appears in some rows only: once, few, many, or a class for an expanded clone.

. | . | TRBJ1-2 | TRBV6-5 | CASRPRAGDYGYTF | TGTGCCAGCAGACCTCGGGCAGGGGACTATGGCTACACCTTC
. | TRBD1 | TRBJ1-6 | TRBV30 | CAWNIQGASNSPLHF | TGTGCCTGGAATATTCAGGGGGCGAGTAATTCACCCCTCCACTTT
. | TRBD2 | TRBJ2-7 | TRBV19 | CASSPRGTSGGPTYEQYF | TGTGCCAGTAGCCCAAGGGGGACTAGCGGGGGTCCCACCTACGAGCAGTACTTC
. | . | TRBJ1-2 | TRBV23-1 | CASSQWPGRGGNGYTF | TGCGCCAGCAGTCAATGGCCCGGCAGGGGAGGGAATGGCTACACCTTC
. | . | TRBJ2-2 | TRBV5-1 | CASRAGIGELFF | TGCGCCAGCAGGGCGGGAATCGGGGAGCTGTTTTTT
. | TRBD2 | TRBJ2-3 | TRBV9 | CASSSRGGVTDTQYF | TGTGCCAGCAGCTCCCGTGGGGGGGTCACAGATACGCAGTATTTT
. | TRBD1 | TRBJ2-7 | TRBV7-8 | CASSLKRGPGGEQYF | TGTGCCAGCAGCTTAAAGAGAGGGCCAGGGGGCGAGCAGTACTTC
. | TRBD1 | TRBJ1-1 | TRBV5-1 | CASRDRGPGKAFF | TGCGCCAGCAGAGACAGGGGCCCGGGGAAAGCTTTCTTT
. | . | TRBJ1-4 | TRBV15 | CATSRAGWPNEKLFF | TGTGCCACCAGCAGAGCGGGGTGGCCTAATGAAAAACTGTTTTTT
. | TRBD1 | TRBJ2-2 | TRBV19 | CASSSTGVHTGELFF | TGTGCCAGTAGTTCAACAGGGGTGCACACCGGGGAGCTGTTTTTT
. | TRBD2 | TRBJ2-1 | TRBV6-5 | CASSYTLAGGSIEQFF | TGTGCCAGCAGTTACACGCTAGCGGGGGGGTCAATTGAGCAGTTCTTC
. | . | TRBJ1-5 | TRBV20-1 | CSAPSNQPQHF | TGCAGTGCCCCCTCTAATCAGCCCCAGCATTTT
. | TRBD1 | TRBJ2-2 | TRBV24-1 | CAVGQGSNTGELFF | TGTGCCGTCGGACAGGGTTCGAACACCGGGGAGCTGTTTTTT
. | TRBD1 | TRBJ1-2 | TRBV9 | CASSLDLQGTPNYGYTF | TGTGCCAGCAGCCTCGACTTACAGGGGACCCCTAACTATGGCTACACCTTC
. | . | TRBJ1-2 | TRBV2 | CASSEFEREPGYTF | TGTGCCAGCAGTGAATTTGAGCGGGAGCCGGGCTACACCTTC
. | . | TRBJ1-2 | TRBV7-9 | CASSLLSQTVGYTF | TGTGCCAGCAGCTTATTGAGCCAGACAGTTGGCTACACCTTC
. | . | TRBJ1-1 | TRBV19 | CASSSVWGQGTEAFF | TGTGCCAGTAGTTCGGTGTGGGGGCAAGGCACTGAAGCTTTCTTT
. | . | TRBJ2-5 | TRBV3-1/TRBV3-2 | CASKGGRETQYF | TGTGCCAGCAAGGGGGGGCGGGAGACCCAGTACTTC
. | . | TRBJ1-2 | TRBV5-8 | CASSGGLSPYGYTF | TGTGCCAGCAGCGGGGGACTATCCCCCTATGGCTACACCTTC
once | TRBD1 | TRBJ1-1 | TRBV5-4 | CASSSRPGQGTEAFF | TGTGCCAGCAGCTCCAGACCCGGACAGGGGACTGAAGCTTTCTTT
. | TRBD1 | TRBJ2-7 | TRBV7-2 | CASRVPGQGAPGSNEQYF | TGTGCCAGCAGGGTTCCGGGACAGGGGGCGCCGGGTTCCAACGAGCAGTACTTC
. | TRBD1 | TRBJ1-1 | TRBV30 | CAWREGQGNTEAFF | TGTGCCTGGAGGGAGGGACAGGGGAACACTGAAGCTTTCTTT
. | . | TRBJ1-6 | TRBV6-5 | CASRISSGGNSPLHF | TGTGCCAGCAGGATTTCCTCGGGCGGGAATTCACCCCTCCACTTT
. | . | TRBJ2-4 | TRBV19 | CASSTTGSGRKNIQYF | TGTGCCAGTAGTACGACAGGGTCCGGGAGAAAAAACATTCAGTACTTC
. | TRBD1 | TRBJ1-2 | TRBV5-1 | CASSPYGTGGYGYTF | TGCGCCAGCAGCCCGTACGGGACAGGGGGCTATGGCTACACCTTC
. | . | TRBJ2-7 | TRBV9 | CASSVDPGYSYEQYF | TGTGCCAGCAGCGTAGACCCGGGTTACTCCTACGAGCAGTACTTC
. | TRBD1 | TRBJ1-2 | TRBV19 | CASSKPNRGTNYGYTF | TGTGCCAGTAGTAAACCAAACAGGGGAACTAACTATGGCTACACCTTC
. | TRBD1 | TRBJ2-2 | TRBV2 | CASSGDRANTGELFF | TGTGCCAGCAGTGGGGACAGGGCGAACACCGGGGAGCTGTTTTTT